Listed below are T cell receptor beta chains from one sample, sequenced in a study of blood T cell repertoires in COVID-19. TCRdb's table, derived via immunoSEQ multiplex PCR, lists solely in-frame clones and lacks some. The table shows fewer than 250,000 clones, with more than 80% occurring only once. The specimen was PBMCs or T cells enriched from blood (not recorded which). All receptors derive from a man in his fifties or sixties who had been exposed to COVID-19. The CDR3 runs from the conserved cysteine through the conserved F or W. A D gene is named only where the DNA matches it firmly. Clone sizes are given selectively: once, few, many, or a class where the clone is expanded.

>TRBV13|NA|TRBD2|TRBJ2-5
TGTGCCAGCAGCCCGAACAGAGCTAGCGGGGGCCAAGAGACCCAGTACTTC
CASSPNRASGGQETQYF
>TRBV7-2|NA|NA|TRBJ1-4
TGTGCCAGCAGCTACCGAAGAACAGACGAAAAACTGTTTTTT
CASSYRRTDEKLFF
>TRBV5-5|NA|NA|TRBJ2-3
TGTGCCAGCAGCTTGACGTCGGCAGATACGCAGTATTTT
CASSLTSADTQYF
>TRBV9|NA|TRBD2|TRBJ2-3
TGTGCCAGCAGCGCCCCCTTGCTAGCGGGGATTTACACAGATACGCAGTATTTT
CASSAPLLAGIYTDTQYF
>TRBV24-1|NA|NA|TRBJ2-2
TGTGCCACCAAGGGACAACGGAACACCGGGGAGCTGTTTTTT
CATKGQRNTGELFF
>TRBV5-4|NA|NA|TRBJ1-6
TGTGCCAGCAGCCAAGACAGCCTTAGGTCACCCCTCCACTTT
CASSQDSLRSPLHF
>TRBV7-3|once|TRBD2|TRBJ2-7
TGTGCCAGCAGCTCCAGCGGGGGACCATCCTACGAGCAGTACTTC
CASSSSGGPSYEQYF
>TRBV29-1|NA|TRBD1|TRBJ1-3
TGCAGCGTTATCCCGGGAACAGGGGGCAACACCATATATTTT
CSVIPGTGGNTIYF
>TRBV5-4|once|NA|TRBJ1-1
TGTGCCAGCAGCTTGCGAAGGGGCTTCACTGAAGCTTTCTTT
CASSLRRGFTEAFF
>TRBV14|NA|TRBD2|TRBJ2-1
TGTGCCAGCAGCCGGACTAGCGGGGACTTCTATGAGCAGTTCTTC
CASSRTSGDFYEQFF
>TRBV6-2/TRBV6-3|NA|NA|TRBJ2-2
TGTGCCAGCAGTTACTCGATGGTTCAGGGATCCACCGGGGAGCTGTTTTTT
CASSYSMVQGSTGELFF
>TRBV19|NA|TRBD2|TRBJ2-5
TGTGCCAGTAGTATAAAGCGCTCTAGCGGGGGGATAGAGACCCAGTACTTC
CASSIKRSSGGIETQYF
>TRBV11-2|NA|TRBD1|TRBJ1-3
TGTGCCAGCAGCTCCCGACCGACAGGGGGAGCTGGAAACACCATATATTTT
CASSSRPTGGAGNTIYF
>TRBV25-1|NA|TRBD1|TRBJ2-1
TGTGCCAGCATGACAGGGGGGACCTACAATGAGCAGTTCTTC
CASMTGGTYNEQFF